This T cell receptor (beta chain) came from a study of response to subunit inactivated influenza vaccine. This clonotype was observed a few times. TCRdb processed the RT-PCR reads anew with MiXCR; each CDR3 protein has one entry. The sample contains hundreds of thousands of distinct CDR3 sequences, about 15% of which appear only once. Germline CDR1 and CDR2: SGHAT and FQNNGV. The CDR3 spans 18 residues. J gave up 3 bases and V 1 base, and 5 bases lay outside the gene matches. The clonotype comes from a man aged 45 to 70 who received an inactivated influenza vaccine. The rearrangement links TRBV11-2 to TRBJ2-1, with TRBD2 identical over 14 bases. The material sequenced was CD4+ T cells sorted from PBMCs, taken roughly 24 months after vaccination. The CDR3 loop is CASSLGLAGGPYYNEQFF. The DNA for the CDR3 is TGTGCCAGCAGCTTAGGACTAGCGGGGGGGCCCTACTACAATGAGCAGTTCTTC.